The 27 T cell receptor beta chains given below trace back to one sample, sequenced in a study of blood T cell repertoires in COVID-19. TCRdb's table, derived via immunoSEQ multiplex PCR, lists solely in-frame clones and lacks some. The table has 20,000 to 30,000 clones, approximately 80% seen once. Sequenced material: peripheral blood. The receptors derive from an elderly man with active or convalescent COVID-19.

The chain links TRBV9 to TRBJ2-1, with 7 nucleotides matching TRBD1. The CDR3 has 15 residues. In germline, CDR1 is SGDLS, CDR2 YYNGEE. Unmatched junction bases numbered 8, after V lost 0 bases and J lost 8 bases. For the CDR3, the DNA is TGTGCCAGCAGCGTAGGGACAGGCCGGGGCGATGAGCAGTTCTTC. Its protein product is CASSVGTGRGDEQFF. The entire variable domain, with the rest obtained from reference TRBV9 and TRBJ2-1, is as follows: DSGVTQTPKHLITATGQRVTLRCSPRSGDLSVYWYQQSLDQGLQFLIQYYNGEERAKGNILERFSAQQFPDLHSELNLSSLELGDSALYFCASSVGTGRGDEQFFGPGTRLTVL.

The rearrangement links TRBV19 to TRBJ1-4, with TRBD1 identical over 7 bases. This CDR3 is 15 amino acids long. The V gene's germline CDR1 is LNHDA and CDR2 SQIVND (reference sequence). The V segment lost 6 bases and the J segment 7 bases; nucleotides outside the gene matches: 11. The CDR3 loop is CASSPVAGGSEKLFF. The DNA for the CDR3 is TGTGCCAGTAGCCCAGTCGCAGGGGGTTCTGAAAAACTGTTTTTT.

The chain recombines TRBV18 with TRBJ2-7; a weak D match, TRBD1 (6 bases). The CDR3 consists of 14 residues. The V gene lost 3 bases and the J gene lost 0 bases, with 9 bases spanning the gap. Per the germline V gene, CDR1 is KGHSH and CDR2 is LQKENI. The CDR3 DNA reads TGTGCCAGCTCACCTGGGACAAACTCCTACGAGCAGTACTTC. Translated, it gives CASSPGTNSYEQYF.

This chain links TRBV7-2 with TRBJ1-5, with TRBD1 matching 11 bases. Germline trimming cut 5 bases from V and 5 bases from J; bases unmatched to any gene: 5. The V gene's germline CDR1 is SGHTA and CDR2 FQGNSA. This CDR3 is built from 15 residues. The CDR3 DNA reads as TGTGCCAGCAGCCCGGACAGGGGGCTCGATCAGCCCCAGCATTTT. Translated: CASSPDRGLDQPQHF.

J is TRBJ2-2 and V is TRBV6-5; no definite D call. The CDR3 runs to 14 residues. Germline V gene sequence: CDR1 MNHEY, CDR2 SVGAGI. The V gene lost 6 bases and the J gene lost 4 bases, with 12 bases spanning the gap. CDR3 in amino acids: CASRAGRLTGELFF. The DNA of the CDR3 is TGTGCCAGCAGGGCCGGCAGACTCACCGGGGAGCTGTTTTTT.

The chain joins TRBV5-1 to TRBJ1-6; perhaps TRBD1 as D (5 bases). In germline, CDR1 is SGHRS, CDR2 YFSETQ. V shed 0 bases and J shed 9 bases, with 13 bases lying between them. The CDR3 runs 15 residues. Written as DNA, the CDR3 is TGCGCCAGCAGCTTGGAGTCTGGGGGGTTTTCACCCCTCCACTTT. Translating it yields CASSLESGGFSPLHF. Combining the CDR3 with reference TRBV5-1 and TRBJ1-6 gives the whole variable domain KAGVTQTPRYLIKTRGQQVTLSCSPISGHRSVSWYQQTPGQGLQFLFEYFSETQRNKGNFPGRFSGRQFSNSRSEMNVSTLELGDSALYLCASSLESGGFSPLHFGNGTRLTVT.

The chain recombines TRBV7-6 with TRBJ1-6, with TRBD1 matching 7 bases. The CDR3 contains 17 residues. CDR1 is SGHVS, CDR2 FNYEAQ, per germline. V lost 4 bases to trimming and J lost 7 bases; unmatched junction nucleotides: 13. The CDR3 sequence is CASSSGLFRGKNSPLHF. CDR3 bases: TGTGCCAGCAGCTCTGGGTTGTTCAGGGGGAAGAATTCACCCCTCCACTTT.

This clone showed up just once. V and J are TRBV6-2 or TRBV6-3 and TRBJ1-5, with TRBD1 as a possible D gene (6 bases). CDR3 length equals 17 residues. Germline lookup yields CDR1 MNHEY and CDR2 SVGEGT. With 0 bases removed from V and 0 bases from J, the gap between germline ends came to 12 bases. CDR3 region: CASSYSTGGYSNQPQHF. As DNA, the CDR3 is TGTGCCAGCAGTTACTCGACAGGAGGATATAGCAATCAGCCCCAGCATTTT.

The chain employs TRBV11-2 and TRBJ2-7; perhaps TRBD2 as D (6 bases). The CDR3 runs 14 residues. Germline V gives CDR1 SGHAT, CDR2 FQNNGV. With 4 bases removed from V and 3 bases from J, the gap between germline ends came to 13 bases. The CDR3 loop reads CASSSNRGYYEQYF. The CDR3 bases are TGTGCCAGCAGCTCCAACCGGGGGTACTACGAGCAGTACTTC.

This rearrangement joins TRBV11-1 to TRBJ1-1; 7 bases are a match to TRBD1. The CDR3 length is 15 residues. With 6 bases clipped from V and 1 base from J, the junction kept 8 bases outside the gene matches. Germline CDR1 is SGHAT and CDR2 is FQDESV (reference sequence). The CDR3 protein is CASRNPGDRNTEAFF. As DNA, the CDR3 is TGTGCCAGCAGAAACCCGGGGGACAGGAACACTGAAGCTTTCTTT.

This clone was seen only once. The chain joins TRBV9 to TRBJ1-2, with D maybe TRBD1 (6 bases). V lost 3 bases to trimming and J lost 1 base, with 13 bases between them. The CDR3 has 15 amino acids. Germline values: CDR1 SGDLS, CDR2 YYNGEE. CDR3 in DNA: TGTGCCAGCAGCGCGGGACACTCACTTAACTATGGCTACACCTTC. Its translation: CASSAGHSLNYGYTF.

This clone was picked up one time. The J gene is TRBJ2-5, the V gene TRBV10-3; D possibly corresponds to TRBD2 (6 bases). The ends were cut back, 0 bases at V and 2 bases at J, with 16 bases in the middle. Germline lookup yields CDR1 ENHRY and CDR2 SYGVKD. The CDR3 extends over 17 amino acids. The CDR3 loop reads CAISESRVGSPQETQYF. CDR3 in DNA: TGTGCCATCAGTGAGTCGAGGGTCGGGAGCCCACAAGAGACCCAGTACTTC.

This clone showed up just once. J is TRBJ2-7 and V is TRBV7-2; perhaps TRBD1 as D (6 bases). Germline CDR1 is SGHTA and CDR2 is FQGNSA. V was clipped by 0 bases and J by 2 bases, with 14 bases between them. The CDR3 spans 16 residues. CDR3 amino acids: CASSLATTGITYEQYF. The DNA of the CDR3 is TGTGCCAGCAGCTTAGCGACTACAGGGATTACCTACGAGCAGTACTTC.

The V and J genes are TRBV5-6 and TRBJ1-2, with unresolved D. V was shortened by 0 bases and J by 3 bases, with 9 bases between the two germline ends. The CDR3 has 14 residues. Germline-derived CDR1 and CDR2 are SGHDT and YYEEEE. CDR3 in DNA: TGTGCCAGCAGCTTGGTATCCGGGGACTATGGCTACACCTTC. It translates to CASSLVSGDYGYTF.

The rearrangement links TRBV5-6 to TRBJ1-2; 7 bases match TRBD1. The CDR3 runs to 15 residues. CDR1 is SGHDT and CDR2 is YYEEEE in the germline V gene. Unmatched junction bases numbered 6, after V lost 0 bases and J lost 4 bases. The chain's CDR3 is CASSLVTGAGYGYTF. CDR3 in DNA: TGTGCCAGCAGCTTGGTCACAGGGGCCGGCTATGGCTACACCTTC.

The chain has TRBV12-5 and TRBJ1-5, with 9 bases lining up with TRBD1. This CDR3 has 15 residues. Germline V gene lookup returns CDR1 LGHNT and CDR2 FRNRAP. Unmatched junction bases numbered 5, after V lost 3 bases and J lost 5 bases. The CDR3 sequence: CASGFPDRGDQPQHF. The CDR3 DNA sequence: TGTGCTAGTGGTTTCCCCGACAGGGGGGATCAGCCCCAGCATTTT.

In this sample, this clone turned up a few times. The CDR3 region has the DNA TGTGCCAGCAGCCCGGGACTAGCGGGAGGCACAGATACGCAGTATTTT. Translating gives CASSPGLAGGTDTQYF. J is TRBJ2-3 and V is TRBV14; 14 nucleotides match TRBD2. Germline assignment: CDR1 SGHDN and CDR2 FVKESK. V lost 4 bases to trimming and J lost 1 base; unmatched junction nucleotides: 1. The CDR3 runs to 16 residues.

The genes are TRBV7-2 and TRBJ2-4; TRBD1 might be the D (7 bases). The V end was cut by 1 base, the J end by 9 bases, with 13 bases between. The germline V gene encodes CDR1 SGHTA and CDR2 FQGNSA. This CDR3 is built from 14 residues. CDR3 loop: CASSLGIQGGIQYF. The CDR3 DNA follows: TGTGCCAGCAGCTTAGGAATCCAGGGGGGCATTCAGTACTTC.

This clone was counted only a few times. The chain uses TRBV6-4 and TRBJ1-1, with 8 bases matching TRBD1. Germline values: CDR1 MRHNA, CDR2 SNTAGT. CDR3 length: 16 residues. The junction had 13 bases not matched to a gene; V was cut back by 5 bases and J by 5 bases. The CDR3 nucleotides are TGTGCCAGCAGTAACGGACAGGGTGGACGGGTGACTGAAGCTTTCTTT. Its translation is CASSNGQGGRVTEAFF.

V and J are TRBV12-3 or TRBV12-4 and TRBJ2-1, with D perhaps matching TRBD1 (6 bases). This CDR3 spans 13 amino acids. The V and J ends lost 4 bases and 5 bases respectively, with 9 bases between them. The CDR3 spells CASSWGQNNEQFF. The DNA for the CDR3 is TGTGCCAGCAGTTGGGGACAAAACAATGAGCAGTTCTTC.

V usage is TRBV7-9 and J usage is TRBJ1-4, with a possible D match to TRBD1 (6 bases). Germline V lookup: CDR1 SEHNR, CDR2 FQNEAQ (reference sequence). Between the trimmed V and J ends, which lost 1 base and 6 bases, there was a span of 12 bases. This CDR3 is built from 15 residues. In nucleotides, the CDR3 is TGTGCCAGCAGCTTAGACTCCTGGGGGCATGAAAAACTGTTTTTT. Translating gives CASSLDSWGHEKLFF.

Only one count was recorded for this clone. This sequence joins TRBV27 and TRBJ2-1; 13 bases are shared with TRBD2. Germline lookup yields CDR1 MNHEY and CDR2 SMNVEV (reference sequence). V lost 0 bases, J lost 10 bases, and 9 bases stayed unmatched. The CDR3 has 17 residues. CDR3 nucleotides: TGTGCCAGCAGTTTATCGCCCACTAGCGGGGGGGCCCAGGAGCAGTTCTTC. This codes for CASSLSPTSGGAQEQFF.

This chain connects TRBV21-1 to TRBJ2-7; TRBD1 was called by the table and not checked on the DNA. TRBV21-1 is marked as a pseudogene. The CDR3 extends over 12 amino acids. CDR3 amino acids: CASSKEHPEQYF. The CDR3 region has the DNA TGTGCCAGCAGCAAAGAACATCCAGAGCAGTACTTC.

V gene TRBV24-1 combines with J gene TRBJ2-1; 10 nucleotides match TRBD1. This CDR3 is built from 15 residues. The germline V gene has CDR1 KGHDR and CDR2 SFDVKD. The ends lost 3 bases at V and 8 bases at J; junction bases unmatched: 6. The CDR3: CATSDTRDRGDEQFF. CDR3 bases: TGTGCCACCAGTGATACCCGGGACAGGGGCGATGAGCAGTTCTTC.

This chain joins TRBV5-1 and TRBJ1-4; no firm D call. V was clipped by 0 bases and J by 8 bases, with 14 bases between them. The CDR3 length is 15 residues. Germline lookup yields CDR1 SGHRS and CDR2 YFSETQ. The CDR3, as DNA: TGCGCCAGCAGCTTGGGAGGGCAGGCTTGGGAAAAACTGTTTTTT. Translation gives CASSLGGQAWEKLFF.

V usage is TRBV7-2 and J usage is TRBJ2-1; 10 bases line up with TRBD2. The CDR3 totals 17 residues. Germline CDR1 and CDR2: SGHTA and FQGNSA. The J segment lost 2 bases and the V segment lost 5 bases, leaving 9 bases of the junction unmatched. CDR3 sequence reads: CASSKRGSGGTYNEQFF. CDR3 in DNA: TGTGCCAGCAGCAAGAGGGGTAGCGGGGGGACCTACAATGAGCAGTTCTTC.

The CDR3 region is CASSRGGTGSSEQYF. For the CDR3, the DNA is TGTGCCAGCAGCCGTGGCGGGACAGGGAGTAGCGAGCAGTACTTC. The J gene is TRBJ2-7, the V gene TRBV27, with TRBD1 matching over 9 bases. CDR3 length: 15 residues. CDR1 MNHEY and CDR2 SMNVEV come from the germline V gene (reference sequence). V shed 6 bases, J shed 6 bases, and the junction held 12 bases outside the gene matches.